The source of this TCR beta chain is a study of early T cells in non-severe SARS-CoV-2 infection. About the study: Sequencing targeted bulk RNA from unsorted whole blood, leaving chains unpaired. The study, taken as a whole, reports: Comparison of clonotypes with VDJdb favored anti-spike CD8 responses while missing private and CD4 specificities.

V lost 4 bases, J lost 2 bases, and 12 bases lay in between. This CDR3 spans 14 amino acids. Germline V gives CDR1 MNHNS, CDR2 SASEGT. Turning to this clonotype: The antigen remains undetermined.

Tagging with unique molecular identifiers was applied to individual cDNA molecules. TCRdb recomputed calls from the 5' RACE reads with MiXCR, one row per CDR3 protein. The sample has 97,000 or so distinct CDR3 sequences, around 13% seen once. This receptor was taken from an adult who was a healthcare worker with PCR-confirmed SARS-CoV-2 infection or an uninfected control (not recorded which). The sequencing sample was made of whole blood. The V and J genes are TRBV6-1 and TRBJ2-7, with D maybe TRBD2 (6 bases). Here the CDR3 reads CASSAWRGTYEQYF. The CDR3 nucleotides are TGTGCCAGCAGTGCGTGGCGGGGAACCTACGAGCAGTACTTC.